The present TCR beta chain was sequenced within a study of T cell responses to AZD1222 COVID-19 vaccine. Regarding this clone: No antigen is known for it.

The method was immunoSEQ multiplex PCR; TCRdb's version includes in-frame clones alone and lacks a portion of them. The data show 98,000 or so clones, with over 75% seen just once and roughly a sixth held by the top ten. The study's findings and limits: Repertoire collection took place solely once the T cell response had peaked. Reports indicate that nearly half of spike-specific TCRs are directed at unmutated variant regions. Donors in the cohort were predominantly white British and more often female, and clonal diversity was possibly underestimated.

Unmatched junction bases numbered 6, after V lost 6 bases and J lost 4 bases. Germline V gives CDR1 MRHNA, CDR2 SNTAGT. The CDR3 has 14 amino acids. Source: peripheral blood, taken on day 0 of AZD1222 vaccination. The chain uses TRBV6-4 and TRBJ1-2, with TRBD1 matching 9 bases. The TCR sequence derives from an adult in good health. The CDR3 DNA sequence: TGTGCCAGCAGAAGGGACAGGGAGAGCTATGGCTACACCTTC. This codes for CASRRDRESYGYTF.